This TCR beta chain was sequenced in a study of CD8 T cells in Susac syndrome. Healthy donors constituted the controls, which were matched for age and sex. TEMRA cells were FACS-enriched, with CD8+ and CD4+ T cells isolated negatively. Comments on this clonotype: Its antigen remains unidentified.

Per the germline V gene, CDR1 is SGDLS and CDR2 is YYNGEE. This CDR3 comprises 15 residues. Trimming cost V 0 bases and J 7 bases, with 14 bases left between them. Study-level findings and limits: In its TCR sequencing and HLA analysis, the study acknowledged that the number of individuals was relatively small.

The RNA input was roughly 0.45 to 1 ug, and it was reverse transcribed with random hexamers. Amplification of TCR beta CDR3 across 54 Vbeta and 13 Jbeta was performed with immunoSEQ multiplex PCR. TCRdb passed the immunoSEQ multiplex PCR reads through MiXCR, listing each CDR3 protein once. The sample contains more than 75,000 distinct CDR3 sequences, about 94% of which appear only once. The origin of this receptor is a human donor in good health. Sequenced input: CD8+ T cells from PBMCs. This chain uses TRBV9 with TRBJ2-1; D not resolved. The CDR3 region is CASSVGGSERNEQFF. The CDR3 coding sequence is TGTGCCAGCAGCGTAGGCGGCTCCGAGAGGAATGAGCAGTTCTTC.